This T cell receptor (beta chain) was identified in a study of blood T cell repertoires in COVID-19. The CDR3 has 15 residues. Germline CDR1 MNHEY, CDR2 SMNVEV (reference sequence). Losses at the gene ends were 0 bases for V and 6 bases for J; bases not matched to a gene: 1. Measured with immunoSEQ multiplex PCR; TCRdb has only the in-frame clones, and not every one. The sample holds 120,000 to 150,000 clones, 87% seen once. The study recruited people aged about 18 to 95 years across approximately 23 US areas. A COVID-19 case had been met by exposed participants during the 2 weeks before study entry. The sample comprised PBMCs or T cells enriched from blood (not recorded which). This TCR derives from a woman in her forties who had been exposed to COVID-19. V usage is TRBV27 and J usage is TRBJ1-6, with TRBD1 matching over 8 bases. CDR3 amino acids: CASSLSDRGNSPLHF. CDR3 in DNA: TGTGCCAGCAGTTTATCCGACAGGGGTAATTCACCCCTCCACTTT.